The present T cell receptor (beta chain) was sequenced within a study of cytomegalovirus exposure and HLA in healthy donors. The table lists this clone with a count of one. Its specificity is not known. Overall study results and limits: Clonal expansion was found to be greater in HLA-associated TCR beta chains than in equally common others in a later analysis. In all likelihood, a cluster of highly shared sequence variants was a sequencing artifact. TCR beta chains numbering 164 were designated cytomegalovirus-associated. 87-base-pair reads could not separate some V segments, including TRBV6-2 and TRBV6-3.

PCR used 60 Vbeta primers and 13 Jbeta primers. Generated by immunoSEQ multiplex PCR, the TCRdb table keeps only in-frame clones and is missing some. The sample lists approximately 120,000 clones, around 67% seen once, with 4.5% to 5% in the top ten. Germline CDR1 and CDR2: LNHDA and SQIVND (reference sequence). CDR3 length: 15 amino acids. The junction had 8 bases not matched to a gene; V was cut back by 7 bases and J by 2 bases. This clonotype was obtained from a man aged 60-69 years in good health and CMV-seropositive. Sequencing used PBMCs. J is TRBJ1-2 and V is TRBV19, with 9 bases lining up with TRBD1. The CDR3: CASKTGGLTNYGYTF. The DNA of the CDR3 is TGTGCCAGTAAAACAGGGGGCCTCACCAACTATGGCTACACCTTC. Drawing the rest from reference TRBV19 and TRBJ1-2, the complete variable domain is DGGITQSPKYLFRKEGQNVTLSCEQNLNHDAMYWYRQDPGQGLRLIYYSQIVNDFQKGDIAEGYSVSREKKESFPLTVTSAQKNPTAFYLCASKTGGLTNYGYTFGSGTRLTVV.